These 22 T cell receptor beta chains originate from one sample sequenced in a study of blood T cells in healthy people across ages. Sample-barcoded 5' priming and a J-beta primer mix drove a second PCR of roughly 7 to 11 cycles. TCRdb redid the calling of the 5' RACE reads with MiXCR, one entry per CDR3 protein. The table shows more than 450,000 distinct CDR3 sequences, with approximately 26% occurring only once. These records were also assigned to another study, of T cells of mothers and their children.

Sequences were obtained from blood. Every receptor here comes from a boy between 2 and 10 years old in good health.

The gene calls are TRBV3-1 and TRBJ1-1, with D unresolved. Trimming cost V 3 bases and J 6 bases, with 8 bases left between them. This CDR3 is built from 12 residues. CDR1 and CDR2 from the germline V gene are LGHDT and YNNKEL (reference sequence). CDR3 region: CASSHASAEAFF. The DNA for the CDR3 is TGTGCCAGCAGCCACGCTTCGGCTGAAGCTTTCTTT.

The chain employs TRBV27 and TRBJ2-5, with D maybe TRBD1 (6 bases). The V gene lost 7 bases and the J gene lost 2 bases, with 11 bases spanning the gap. Looked up from germline, CDR1 is MNHEY and CDR2 is SMNVEV (reference sequence). The CDR3 loop spans 13 amino acids. The CDR3 nucleotides are TGTGCCAGCAAACCCACAGGGCAAGAGACCCAGTACTTC. Its translation is CASKPTGQETQYF.

Comments on this clonotype: A read error may produce the germline difference seen at one junction end. The rearrangement links TRBV7-9 to TRBJ1-1; no definite D call. Germline V gives CDR1 SEHNR, CDR2 FQNEAQ (reference sequence). This CDR3 comprises 14 residues. CDR3 DNA sequence: TGTGCCAGCAGATTAGCCGACGGGAACACTGAAGCTTTCTTT. Amino acid sequence: CASRLADGNTEAFF.

This clonotype was counted only a few times. The V and J genes are TRBV28 and TRBJ1-6; 8 bases are a match to TRBD1. J lost 5 bases, V lost 4 bases, and 4 bases had no gene match. Germline CDR1 reads MDHEN; CDR2 reads SYDVKM. This CDR3 is built from 15 residues. CDR3 amino acids: CASSSGQGDNSPLHF. CDR3 nucleotide sequence: TGTGCCAGCAGTTCCGGACAGGGTGATAATTCACCCCTCCACTTT.

In this sample, this clonotype turned up a few times. The junction differs from germline at one of its ends, possibly a read error. J is TRBJ2-1 and V is TRBV11-2; 9 positions match TRBD2. The germline gives CDR1 SGHAT, CDR2 FQNNGV. The CDR3 consists of 16 residues. Here the CDR3 reads CAGSSLRLADNNEQFF. CDR3 coding DNA: TGTGCCGGCAGCTCACTTCGACTAGCGGATAACAATGAGCAGTTCTTC.

This chain uses TRBV29-1 with TRBJ1-3; 7 bases map to TRBD1. The germline V gene encodes CDR1 SQVTM and CDR2 ANQGSEA. With 3 bases clipped from V and 5 bases from J, the junction kept 7 bases outside the gene matches. The CDR3 consists of 14 residues. The CDR3 DNA reads TGCAGCGTTGACGTTGGGACAGCTAGAAACACCATATATTTT. Protein sequence: CSVDVGTARNTIYF.

The chain is built from TRBV20-1 and TRBJ2-5; tentative D call: TRBD2 (5 bases). CDR3 size: 16 residues. V dropped 0 bases and J dropped 2 bases, with 16 bases sitting between them. Germline V gene sequence: CDR1 DFQATT, CDR2 SNEGSKA (reference sequence). CDR3 sequence (DNA): TGCAGTGCTAGAGATATTGAGGGAGTGGTACAAGAGACCCAGTACTTC. Amino acids: CSARDIEGVVQETQYF.

This chain connects TRBV5-1 to TRBJ2-6; TRBD1 matches 11 bases. CDR3 length equals 17 residues. V lost 2 bases, J lost 3 bases, and 4 bases stayed unmatched. Germline loops: CDR1 SGHRS, CDR2 YFSETQ. The CDR3 coding sequence is TGCGCCAGCAGCTTCGGACAGGGGGCACTTGGGGCCAACGTCCTGACTTTC. Translated, it gives CASSFGQGALGANVLTF.

In the case of this clonotype: Relative to the germline gene, one junction end is altered; a read error may explain this. The J gene is TRBJ1-1, the V gene TRBV20-1; D is ambiguous. Germline assignment: CDR1 DFQATT and CDR2 SNEGSKA (reference sequence). This CDR3 spans 17 amino acids. The CDR3 sequence is CSTRDATFYPMNTEAFF. The CDR3 DNA is TGCAGTACTAGAGATGCCACCTTTTATCCAATGAACACTGAAGCTTTCTTT.

The chain carries TRBV6-5 and TRBJ2-7; the D gene is possibly TRBD1 (8 bases). Trimming shortened V by 7 bases and J by 6 bases, and 22 bases separated the two germline ends. This CDR3 comprises 15 residues. The germline gives CDR1 MNHEY, CDR2 SVGAGI. CDR3 protein: CASKPVQGEGFEQYF. CDR3 bases: TGTGCCAGCAAACCCGTACAGGGGGAGGGATTCGAGCAGTACTTC.

Only a few counts were recorded for this clonotype. This chain joins TRBV9 and TRBJ1-5; D is ambiguous. Germline CDR1 SGDLS, CDR2 YYNGEE. The CDR3 has 16 residues. The germline V and J ends were trimmed by 4 bases and 1 base, with 15 bases remaining between them. The DNA for the CDR3 is TGTGCCAGCAGCAAGGGCGGTTCCCGCAGCAATCAGCCCCAGCATTTT. Translating it yields CASSKGGSRSNQPQHF.

This chain connects TRBV10-3 to TRBJ2-5; TRBD2 is a possible D gene (6 bases). From germline, CDR1 is ENHRY and CDR2 SYGVKD. The CDR3 sequence is 15 residues long. The V gene lost 6 bases and the J gene lost 5 bases, with 19 bases spanning the gap. For the CDR3, the DNA is TGTGCCATCAGCTCCGGGGGTCCGGCGGGGGAGACCCAGTACTTC. Protein product: CAISSGGPAGETQYF.

This clonotype was seen more than once but under ten times. The chain carries TRBV2 and TRBJ1-4, with D unclear. From germline, CDR1 is SNHLY and CDR2 FYNNEI. V was clipped by 11 bases and J by 5 bases, with 21 bases between them. CDR3 length: 15 residues. As DNA, the CDR3 is TGTGCCGGTCTTGTAACAAACCGAGGAAATGAAAAACTGTTTTTT. The encoded protein is CAGLVTNRGNEKLFF.

The J gene is TRBJ1-1, the V gene TRBV3-1; D remains ambiguous. Trimming left V 1 base short and J 2 bases short, with 11 bases between. The V gene's germline CDR1 is LGHDT and CDR2 YNNKEL (reference sequence). The CDR3 contains 15 residues. The CDR3 reads CASSQVIAVNTEAFF. The CDR3, as DNA: TGTGCCAGCAGCCAAGTAATTGCGGTTAACACTGAAGCTTTCTTT.

The chain carries TRBV27 and TRBJ1-4; maybe TRBD1 (5 bases). CDR1 is MNHEY, CDR2 SMNVEV, per germline (reference sequence). CDR3 length: 15 residues. V shed 8 bases and J shed 7 bases, with 20 bases lying between them. CDR3 protein: CASGNPGGFGEKLFF. In nucleotides, the CDR3 is TGTGCCAGCGGTAACCCTGGGGGGTTCGGTGAAAAACTGTTTTTT.

This clonotype turned up a few times. V is TRBV10-1 and J is TRBJ2-1, with 9 positions matching TRBD1. The CDR3 runs to 15 residues. Germline trimming cut 7 bases from V and 4 bases from J; bases unmatched to any gene: 8. CDR1 WNHNN and CDR2 SYGVQD come from the germline V gene (reference sequence). The CDR3 loop reads CASTPLQGAYNEQFF. CDR3 nucleotide sequence: TGCGCCAGCACCCCCTTACAGGGGGCTTACAATGAGCAGTTCTTC.

This rearrangement joins TRBV5-1 to TRBJ2-7, with 11 bases that match TRBD2. The germline CDR1 and CDR2 sequences are SGHRS and YFSETQ. The CDR3 is 15 residues long. With 4 bases clipped from V and 0 bases from J, the junction kept 3 bases outside the gene matches. CDR3 region: CASSPTSGDSYEQYF. In DNA, the CDR3 is TGCGCCAGCAGCCCGACTAGCGGGGACTCCTACGAGCAGTACTTC.

The rearrangement joins TRBV4-1 to TRBJ2-1; possible D gene TRBD2, 5 bases. The CDR3 length is 16 residues. Trimming took 2 bases from V and 4 from J, leaving 15 bases between them. The germline V gene has CDR1 MGHRA and CDR2 YSYEKL. The CDR3 spells CASSQNSAYLYNEQFF. In DNA form, the CDR3 reads TGCGCCAGCAGCCAAAATAGCGCCTACCTTTACAATGAGCAGTTCTTC.

V and J are TRBV19 and TRBJ1-2; no firm D call. The germline gives CDR1 LNHDA, CDR2 SQIVND (reference sequence). Trimming pared 5 bases from V and 7 bases from J, leaving 14 bases between. This CDR3 region has 13 residues. CDR3 sequence (DNA): TGTGCCAGTAGTCTCGGTGGAGTACTTGGCTACACCTTC. This codes for CASSLGGVLGYTF.

This clonotype showed up just once. V usage is TRBV4-2 and J usage is TRBJ2-3, with D tentatively TRBD1 (7 bases). This CDR3 contains 14 residues. CDR1 LGHNA and CDR2 YNFKEQ come from the germline V gene. V was trimmed by 1 base and J by 4 bases, leaving 9 bases between them. The CDR3 DNA reads TGTGCCAGCAGCCAAGGGAGGGGGCCAGATACGCAGTATTTT. This gives the protein CASSQGRGPDTQYF.

The CDR3 loop reads CSARGGTPGHHEPQHF. CDR3 in DNA: TGCAGTGCTAGGGGGGGTACTCCGGGACATCACGAGCCCCAGCATTTT. The chain has TRBV20-1 and TRBJ1-5; D is possibly TRBD1 (6 bases). CDR1 is DFQATT and CDR2 is SNEGSKA in the germline V gene (reference sequence). The CDR3 has 16 residues. The V gene lost 3 bases and the J gene lost 8 bases, with 23 bases spanning the gap.

The chain is built from TRBV5-4 and TRBJ2-1; TRBD2 agrees at 12 bases. The CDR3 consists of 18 residues. With V trimmed by 4 bases and J by 2 bases, 10 bases remained unmatched. Germline values: CDR1 SGHNT, CDR2 YYREEE (reference sequence). The CDR3 loop reads CASSPSGLAGRTYNEQFF. For the CDR3, the DNA is TGTGCCAGCAGCCCCTCGGGACTAGCGGGCCGGACCTACAATGAGCAGTTCTTC.